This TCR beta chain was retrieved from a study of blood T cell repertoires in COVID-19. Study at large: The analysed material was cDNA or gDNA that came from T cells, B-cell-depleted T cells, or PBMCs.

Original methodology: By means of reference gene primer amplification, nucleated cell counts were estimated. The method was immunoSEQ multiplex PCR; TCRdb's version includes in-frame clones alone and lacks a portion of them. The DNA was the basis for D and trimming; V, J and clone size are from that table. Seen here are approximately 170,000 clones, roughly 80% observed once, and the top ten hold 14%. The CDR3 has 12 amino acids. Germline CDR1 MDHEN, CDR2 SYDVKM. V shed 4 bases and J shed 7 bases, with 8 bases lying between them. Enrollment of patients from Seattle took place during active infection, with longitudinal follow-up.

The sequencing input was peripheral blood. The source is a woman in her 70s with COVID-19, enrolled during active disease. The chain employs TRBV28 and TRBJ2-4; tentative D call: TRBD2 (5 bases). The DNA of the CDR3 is TGTGCCAGCAGTTCCGCGGGTAACATTCAGTACTTC. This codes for CASSSAGNIQYF.